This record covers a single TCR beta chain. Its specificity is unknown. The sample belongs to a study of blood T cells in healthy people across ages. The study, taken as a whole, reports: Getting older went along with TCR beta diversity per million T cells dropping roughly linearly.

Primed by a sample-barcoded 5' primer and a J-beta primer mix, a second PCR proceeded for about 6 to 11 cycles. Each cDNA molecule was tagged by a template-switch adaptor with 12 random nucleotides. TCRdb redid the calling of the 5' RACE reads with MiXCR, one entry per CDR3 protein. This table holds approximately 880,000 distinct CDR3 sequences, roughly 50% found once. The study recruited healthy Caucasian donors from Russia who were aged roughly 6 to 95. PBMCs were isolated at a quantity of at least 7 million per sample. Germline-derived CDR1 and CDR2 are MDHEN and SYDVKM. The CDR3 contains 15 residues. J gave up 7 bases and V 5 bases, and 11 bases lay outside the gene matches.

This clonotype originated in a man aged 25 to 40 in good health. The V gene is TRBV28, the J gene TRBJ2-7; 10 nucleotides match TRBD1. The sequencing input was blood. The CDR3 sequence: CASSLPGTGVQEQYF. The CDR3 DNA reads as TGTGCCAGCAGTCTGCCCGGGACAGGGGTTCAGGAGCAGTACTTC.